The 26 T cell receptor beta chains in this list originate from one sample, sequenced in a study of T cells in Graves' hyperthyroidism and ophthalmopathy. Template material for amplifying TCR beta CDR3 regions consisted of RNA transcripts. Initially, a first-round RT-PCR of the TCR CDR3 employed the HTBI primer set. TCRdb re-derived calls from the multiplex PCR reads in MiXCR, one entry per CDR3 protein. Here the sample spans 550,000 to 600,000 distinct CDR3 sequences, about 45% being singletons. Material for sequencing was peripheral blood or thyroid tissue (not recorded which). The origin of the receptors is an adult woman with Graves' disease, either hyperthyroidism or ophthalmopathy (not recorded which).

Many counts were recorded for this clonotype. A much larger clone differs by one base, so this may be a read error. V is TRBV28 and J is TRBJ1-3; D gene uncertain. The CDR3 runs to 13 residues. V lost 3 bases, J lost 3 bases, and 6 bases lay in between. CDR1 is MDHEN, CDR2 SYDVKM, per germline. This CDR3 is CASSFNSGNTIYF. The CDR3 bases are TGTGCCAGCAGTTTTAACAGTGGAAACACCATATATTTT.

This clonotype appeared many times. V usage is TRBV10-3 and J usage is TRBJ1-2, with D possibly matching TRBD1 (5 bases). CDR3 size: 14 residues. The germline gives CDR1 ENHRY, CDR2 SYGVKD. The V and J ends lost 3 bases and 1 base respectively, with 9 bases between them. The CDR3 coding sequence is TGTGCCATCAGTGAAGGGGCAGTTAACTATGGCTACACCTTC. It is translated as CAISEGAVNYGYTF.

This clonotype was found once. The chain couples TRBV30 to TRBJ1-2; D is undetermined. The CDR3 contains 15 residues. The V end was cut by 1 base, the J end by 6 bases, with 18 bases between. Germline V gene lookup returns CDR1 GTSNPN and CDR2 SVGIG (reference sequence). The DNA for the CDR3 is TGTGCCTGGAGTGGCGGGAGATTCACCGCGAATGGCTACACCTTC. Translation: CAWSGGRFTANGYTF.

The genes are TRBV7-3 and TRBJ2-2, with 8 bases fitting TRBD2. The germline V gene encodes CDR1 SGHTA and CDR2 FQGTGA. The CDR3 covers 16 residues. V dropped 5 bases and J dropped 4; count of bases not matched to a gene: 9. CDR3 sequence (DNA): TGTGCCAGCAGCCCGGGAGGGCAGTCGACCACCGGGGAGCTGTTTTTT. Translating gives CASSPGGQSTTGELFF.

As to this clonotype: Being one base from a much bigger clone, this may be a read error. The chain employs TRBV20-1 and TRBJ2-7, with 8 positions matching TRBD2. The CDR3 length is 15 residues. V shed 1 base and J 3 bases; nucleotides not matched to a gene: 8. CDR1 DFQATT and CDR2 SNEGSKA come from the germline V gene (reference sequence). The chain's CDR3 is CSARGYLAGDYEQYF. The CDR3, as DNA: TGCAGTGCTAGAGGTTACCTAGCGGGCGACTACGAGCAGTACTTC.

Many counts were recorded for this clonotype. CDR3 in DNA: TGCGCCAGCAGCCAAGATGGGGGCAGAGCCTACGAGCAGTACTTC. This encodes CASSQDGGRAYEQYF. The rearrangement joins TRBV4-1 to TRBJ2-7; TRBD1 is a possible D gene (6 bases). The CDR3 contains 15 residues. The germline CDR1 and CDR2 sequences are MGHRA and YSYEKL. V was shortened by 0 bases and J by 2 bases, with 11 bases between the two germline ends.

The rearrangement links TRBV6-5 to TRBJ2-5; 10 positions match TRBD1. Per germline, CDR1 MNHEY and CDR2 SVGAGI. V trimming: 6 bases; J trimming: 1 base; junction bases outside the gene matches: 8. The CDR3 is 16 residues long. DNA of the CDR3: TGTGCCAGCAGACGATTTGGACAGGGGGGCCAAGAGACCCAGTACTTC. Protein sequence: CASRRFGQGGQETQYF.

This clonotype has a single count. The rearrangement uses TRBV9 and TRBJ2-5; the D gene could be TRBD1 or TRBD2 (5 bases each). Trimming pared 3 bases from V and 2 bases from J, leaving 11 bases between. Germline V gives CDR1 SGDLS, CDR2 YYNGEE. The length of the CDR3 is 14 residues. The CDR3 region has the DNA TGTGCCAGCAGCGGGGACGGGGTGCAAGAGACCCAGTACTTC. Its protein product is CASSGDGVQETQYF.

This clonotype occurred many times. The V gene is TRBV20-1, the J gene TRBJ2-7; 9 bases are shared with TRBD2. V shed 0 bases, J shed 3 bases, and the junction held 6 bases outside the gene matches. Germline values: CDR1 DFQATT, CDR2 SNEGSKA (reference sequence). CDR3 size: 15 residues. The CDR3 sequence: CSARDDLAGNYEQYF. DNA of the CDR3: TGCAGTGCTAGAGATGATCTAGCGGGAAACTACGAGCAGTACTTC.

This clonotype was seen repeatedly, ten times or more. V is TRBV14 and J is TRBJ1-1; D unclear. The ends were cut back, 1 base at V and 1 base at J, with 4 bases in the middle. The germline gives CDR1 SGHDN, CDR2 FVKESK. This CDR3 has 13 amino acids. The CDR3 DNA is TGTGCCAGCAGCCAAGTAGGGAACACTGAAGCTTTCTTT. It is translated as CASSQVGNTEAFF.

V gene TRBV15 combines with J gene TRBJ1-6; weak D call: TRBD1 (5 bases). The CDR3 totals 15 residues. Germline V gene lookup returns CDR1 LNHNV and CDR2 YYDKDF (reference sequence). V was shortened by 3 bases and J by 10 bases, with 16 bases between the two germline ends. The CDR3: CATSRGDGVVSPLHF. For the CDR3, the DNA is TGTGCCACCAGCAGGGGGGACGGGGTTGTGTCACCCCTCCACTTT.

The rearrangement uses TRBV7-2 and TRBJ1-2; D perhaps matches TRBD1 (6 bases). CDR1 is SGHTA and CDR2 is FQGNSA in the germline V gene. The CDR3 has 14 residues. Trimming removed 4 bases at V and 4 bases at J, with 13 bases between. The CDR3 loop is CASSSSGTTYGYTF. The CDR3 DNA reads as TGTGCCAGCAGCTCATCCGGGACAACCTATGGCTACACCTTC.

This chain joins TRBV29-1 and TRBJ1-2; D gene uncertain. The CDR3 is made up of 10 amino acids. CDR1 is SQVTM and CDR2 is ANQGSEA in the germline V gene. V was pared by 4 bases and J by 7 bases, with 7 bases between. The CDR3 loop reads CSVAHAGYTF. CDR3 DNA: TGCAGCGTTGCCCACGCTGGCTACACCTTC.

The chain recombines TRBV29-1 with TRBJ2-7; 7 nucleotides agree with TRBD1. Germline V lookup: CDR1 SQVTM, CDR2 ANQGSEA. The V and J ends lost 1 base and 2 bases, in that order; junction bases with no gene match: 2. This CDR3 is built from 13 residues. The CDR3, as DNA: TGCAGCGTTGAAGGGGACAGACCCTACGAGCAGTACTTC. Its translation is CSVEGDRPYEQYF.

This clonotype was detected ten times or more. This chain links TRBV5-1 with TRBJ2-7; D is possibly TRBD1 (5 bases). The V gene lost 0 bases and the J gene lost 3 bases, with 16 bases spanning the gap. In germline, CDR1 is SGHRS, CDR2 YFSETQ. This CDR3 has 16 amino acids. The CDR3 nucleotides read TGCGCCAGCAGCTTGGGGCAGGGATTTACCGACTACGAGCAGTACTTC. This sequence encodes CASSLGQGFTDYEQYF.

The CDR3 nucleotides read TGCGCCAGCAGTGTTGAGGGAAGGAATCAGCCCCAGCATTTT. As protein: CASSVEGRNQPQHF. This sequence joins TRBV10-2 and TRBJ1-5; D is unclear. Germline-derived CDR1 and CDR2 are WSHSY and SAAADI. Trimming removed 4 bases from V and 4 bases from J, with 11 bases in between. CDR3 length equals 14 residues.

The sample holds one count of this clonotype. Germline is not matched at one junction end, which may reflect a read error. This sequence joins TRBV7-2 and TRBJ1-5, with D possibly being TRBD1 (6 bases). The length of the CDR3 is 18 residues. The germline gives CDR1 SGHTA, CDR2 FQGNSA. The chain's CDR3 is CASILGPQGQIGNQPQHF. CDR3 in DNA: TGCGCCAGCATCTTGGGGCCGCAGGGGCAAATTGGCAATCAGCCCCAGCATTTT.

The chain links TRBV7-6 to TRBJ2-7; either TRBD1 or TRBD2 may fit D (5 bases each). The CDR3 runs 15 residues. The germline V and J ends were trimmed by 2 bases and 4 bases, with 15 bases remaining between them. Germline V gene lookup returns CDR1 SGHVS and CDR2 FNYEAQ. In DNA, the CDR3 is TGTGCCAGCAGCTTATCCCCAGGGAGAGTTTACGAGCAGTACTTC. Its protein product is CASSLSPGRVYEQYF.

CDR3 DNA: TGCAGCGGCGGAGGACAGGGCGCGGAGGCCCAGTACTTC. Protein sequence: CSGGGQGAEAQYF. This chain links TRBV29-1 with TRBJ2-5; 8 nucleotides match TRBD1. With 7 bases clipped from V and 9 bases from J, the junction kept 13 bases outside the gene matches. The CDR3 totals 13 residues. Germline CDR1 is SQVTM and CDR2 is ANQGSEA.

The V and J genes are TRBV2 and TRBJ1-1; D gene unclear. This CDR3 comprises 14 residues. Germline V gene lookup returns CDR1 SNHLY and CDR2 FYNNEI. The V gene lost 5 bases and the J gene lost 3 bases, with 13 bases spanning the gap. CDR3 in DNA: TGTGCCAGCAGTATTTGGTCCTTTCACACTGAAGCTTTCTTT. This codes for CASSIWSFHTEAFF.

This rearrangement joins TRBV7-9 to TRBJ1-4, with TRBD1 matching over 7 bases. In germline, CDR1 is SEHNR, CDR2 FQNEAQ (reference sequence). J lost 4 bases, V lost 5 bases, and 7 bases had no gene match. The CDR3 totals 15 residues. The CDR3 bases are TGTGCCAGCAGCATCTCCGGGACAGTTAATGAAAAACTGTTTTTT. Protein sequence: CASSISGTVNEKLFF.

J is TRBJ1-1 and V is TRBV7-6, with D uncertain. The V end was cut by 6 bases, the J end by 1 base, with 6 bases between. This CDR3 region has 12 residues. The germline CDR1 and CDR2 sequences are SGHVS and FNYEAQ. The CDR3 region is CASRGWNTEAFF. The DNA for the CDR3 is TGTGCCAGCAGGGGATGGAACACTGAAGCTTTCTTT.

This clonotype was detected many times. V gene TRBV4-1 combines with J gene TRBJ2-7, with 12 positions matching TRBD2. This CDR3 is 17 amino acids long. The germline gives CDR1 MGHRA, CDR2 YSYEKL. With V trimmed by 2 bases and J by 3 bases, 8 bases remained unmatched. CDR3 sequence (DNA): TGCGCCAGCAGCCAATTAACTAGCGGGAGGACCTACTACGAGCAGTACTTC. Protein sequence: CASSQLTSGRTYYEQYF.

This clonotype was picked up a small number of times. This chain connects TRBV7-2 to TRBJ1-5; D is undetermined. Trimming cost V 3 bases and J 7 bases, with 16 bases left between them. Germline V gene lookup returns CDR1 SGHTA and CDR2 FQGNSA. CDR3 length: 15 amino acids. The CDR3 DNA follows: TGTGCCAGCAGCTTGTCCTGGGGAGGGAACCAGCCCCAGCATTTT. Amino acid sequence: CASSLSWGGNQPQHF.

The sample holds many counts of this clonotype. This chain connects TRBV12-3 or TRBV12-4 to TRBJ2-7, with 10 bases identical to TRBD1. Trimming cost V 5 bases and J 2 bases; bases outside gene matches: 6. CDR3 length: 15 amino acids. The CDR3: CASSPWTGGPYEQYF. DNA for the CDR3: TGTGCCAGCAGTCCATGGACAGGGGGGCCCTACGAGCAGTACTTC.

This clonotype was detected only a few times. A much larger clone sits a single nucleotide away, making a read error possible. The chain couples TRBV7-2 to TRBJ2-2, with D possibly matching TRBD1 (6 bases). The CDR3 is 17 residues long. Germline loops: CDR1 SGHTA, CDR2 FQGNSA. The V end lost 5 bases, the J end lost 4 bases, and 20 bases lay between the germline ends. This chain's CDR3 is CASSLQTEGVVTGELFF. CDR3 DNA: TGTGCCAGCAGCCTCCAGACAGAGGGGGTTGTCACCGGGGAGCTGTTTTTT. The full variable domain, with the rest looked up from reference TRBV7-2 and TRBJ2-2, is GAGVSQSPSNKVTEKGKDVELRCDPISGHTALYWYRQSLGQGLEFLIYFQGNSAPDKSGLPSDRFSAERTGGSVSTLTIQRTQQEDSAVYLCASSLQTEGVVTGELFFGEGSRLTVL.